Following are 9 T cell receptor beta chains from one sample sequenced in a study of cytomegalovirus exposure and HLA in healthy donors. PCR amplification relied on 60 Vbeta primers (plus 13 Jbeta primers). Here immunoSEQ multiplex PCR was the method, and the copy in TCRdb shows in-frame clones only, minus some. The profile shows 150,000 to 200,000 clones, roughly 75% of them singletons. Sample: PBMCs. Receptors originate from a woman aged 40 to 50 in good health and CMV-seropositive.

The V call is TRBV19, the J call TRBJ1-5; 7 positions match TRBD1. CDR3 length: 18 amino acids. Germline V gene data show CDR1 as LNHDA and CDR2 as SQIVND (reference sequence). With 3 bases clipped from V and 2 bases from J, the junction kept 13 bases outside the gene matches. For the CDR3, the DNA is TGTGCCAGTAGTATCGGCGCAGGGGGGTCGGGAGGCAATCAGCCCCAGCATTTT. Translating gives CASSIGAGGSGGNQPQHF.

The genes are TRBV27 and TRBJ1-6; TRBD1 agrees at 7 bases. This CDR3 region has 18 residues. The germline V gene encodes CDR1 MNHEY and CDR2 SMNVEV (reference sequence). J lost 6 bases, V lost 3 bases, and 14 bases had no gene match. For the CDR3, the DNA is TGTGCCAGCAGTTTGTTGTCGGGCGGGGACAGTCTTAATTCACCCCTCCACTTT. Its protein product is CASSLLSGGDSLNSPLHF.

The DNA for the CDR3 is TGTGCCTGGAGTGCCGAAACAGTGAACACTGAAGCTTTCTTT. As protein: CAWSAETVNTEAFF. The genes are TRBV30 and TRBJ1-1; D is undetermined. The V end was cut by 1 base, the J end by 0 bases, with 9 bases between. Germline CDR1 and CDR2: GTSNPN and SVGIG (reference sequence). The CDR3 has 14 residues.

The rearrangement joins TRBV4-2 to TRBJ1-2, with D possibly TRBD1 on 5 matching bases. Germline lookup yields CDR1 LGHNA and CDR2 YNFKEQ. CDR3 length: 20 amino acids. V lost 1 base and J lost 1, with 25 bases in between. The CDR3 bases are TGTGCCAGCAGCCAAGCCGGATCAAGATCCTTGACAGCCCGTAACTATGGCTACACCTTC. Amino acid sequence: CASSQAGSRSLTARNYGYTF.

This rearrangement joins TRBV18 to TRBJ1-2; 10 nucleotides line up with TRBD1. Germline trimming cut 5 bases from V and 3 bases from J; bases unmatched to any gene: 3. Germline CDR1 is KGHSH and CDR2 is LQKENI. The CDR3 runs 14 residues. The CDR3 region is CASSGQGVYYGYTF. The DNA for the CDR3 is TGTGCCAGCTCAGGACAGGGGGTTTACTATGGCTACACCTTC. Filled out from reference TRBV18 and TRBJ1-2, the complete variable domain reads NAGVMQNPRHLVRRRGQEARLRCSPMKGHSHVYWYRQLPEEGLKFMVYLQKENIIDESGMPKERFSAEFPKEGPSILRIQQVVRGDSAAYFCASSGQGVYYGYTFGSGTRLTVV.

This chain links TRBV2 with TRBJ2-5, with 9 positions matching TRBD2. Unmatched junction bases numbered 13, after V lost 6 bases and J lost 11 bases. Germline-derived CDR1 and CDR2 are SNHLY and FYNNEI. The CDR3 has 14 amino acids. CDR3 sequence reads: CASSTLAGGGEQYF. In DNA form, the CDR3 reads TGTGCCAGCAGCACCCTGGCGGGAGGGGGGGAGCAGTACTTC.

The chain is built from TRBV28 and TRBJ1-4, with D maybe TRBD1 (6 bases). Germline V CDR1 and CDR2: MDHEN, SYDVKM. This CDR3 has 15 residues. V dropped 7 bases and J dropped 7 bases, with 19 bases sitting between them. The CDR3 nucleotides are TGTGCCAGCACCTCCCAGGCAGGGGAGAGTGAAAAACTGTTTTTT. Translated, it gives CASTSQAGESEKLFF.

This clone was seen once. The chain combines TRBV18 with TRBJ2-7; D is perhaps TRBD2 (5 bases). CDR1 is KGHSH, CDR2 LQKENI, per germline. Deletions cut 3 bases from V and 6 bases from J, with 18 bases between. The CDR3 length is 15 residues. CDR3 nucleotides: TGTGCCAGCTCACCCCCGGGTTTGTTGGGGAGCGAGCAGTACTTC. It encodes CASSPPGLLGSEQYF.

The chain is built from TRBV5-4 and TRBJ1-2; 9 bases are shared with TRBD1. The CDR3 has 15 residues. The V gene's germline CDR1 is SGHNT and CDR2 YYREEE (reference sequence). J was trimmed by 4 bases and V by 4 bases; bases with no gene match: 8. CDR3 sequence (DNA): TGTGCCAGCAGCCCGTGGACAGGGGCTAGCTATGGCTACACCTTC. Its translation: CASSPWTGASYGYTF.